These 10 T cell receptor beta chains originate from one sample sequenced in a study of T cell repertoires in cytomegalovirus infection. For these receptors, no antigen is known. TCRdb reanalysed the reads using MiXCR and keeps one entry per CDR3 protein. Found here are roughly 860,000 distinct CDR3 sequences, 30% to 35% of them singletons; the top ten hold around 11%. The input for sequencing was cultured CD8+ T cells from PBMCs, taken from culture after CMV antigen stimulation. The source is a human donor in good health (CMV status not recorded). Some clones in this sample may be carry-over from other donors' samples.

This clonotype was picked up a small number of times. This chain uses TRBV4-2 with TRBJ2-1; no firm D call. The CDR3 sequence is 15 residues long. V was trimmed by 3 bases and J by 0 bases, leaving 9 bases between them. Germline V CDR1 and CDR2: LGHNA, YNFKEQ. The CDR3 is CASSQYLSSYNEQFF. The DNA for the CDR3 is TGTGCCAGCAGCCAGTATTTAAGCTCCTACAATGAGCAGTTCTTC.

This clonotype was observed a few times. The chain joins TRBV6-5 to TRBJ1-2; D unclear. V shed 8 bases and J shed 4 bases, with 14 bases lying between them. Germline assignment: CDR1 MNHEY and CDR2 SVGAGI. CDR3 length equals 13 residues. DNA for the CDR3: TGTGCCAGCGGAATAGCGACCCTCTATGGCTACACCTTC. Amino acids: CASGIATLYGYTF.

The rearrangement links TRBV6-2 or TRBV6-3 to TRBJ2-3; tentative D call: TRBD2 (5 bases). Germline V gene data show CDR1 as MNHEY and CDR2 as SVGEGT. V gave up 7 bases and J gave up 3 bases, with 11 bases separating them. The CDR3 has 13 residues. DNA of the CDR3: TGTGCCAGCACCTCGGGGTTGACAGATACGCAGTATTTT. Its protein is CASTSGLTDTQYF.

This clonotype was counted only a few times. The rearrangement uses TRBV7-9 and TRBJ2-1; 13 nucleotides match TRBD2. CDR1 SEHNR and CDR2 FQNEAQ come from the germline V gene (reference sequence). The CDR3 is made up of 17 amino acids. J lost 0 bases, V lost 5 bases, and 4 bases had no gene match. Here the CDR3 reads CASSPGLAGSSYNEQFF. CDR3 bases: TGTGCCAGCAGCCCGGGACTAGCGGGGAGCTCCTACAATGAGCAGTTCTTC.

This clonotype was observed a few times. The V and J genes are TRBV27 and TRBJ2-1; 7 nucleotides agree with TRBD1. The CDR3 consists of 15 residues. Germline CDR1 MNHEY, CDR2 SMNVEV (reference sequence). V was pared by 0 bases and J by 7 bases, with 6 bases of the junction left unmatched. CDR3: CASSLSRGRVNEQFF. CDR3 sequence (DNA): TGTGCCAGCAGTTTATCTAGGGGGCGAGTTAATGAGCAGTTCTTC.

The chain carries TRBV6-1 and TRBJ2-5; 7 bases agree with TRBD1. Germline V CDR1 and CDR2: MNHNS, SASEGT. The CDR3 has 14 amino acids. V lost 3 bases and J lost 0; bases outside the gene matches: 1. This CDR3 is CASSEDRYQETQYF. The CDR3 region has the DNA TGTGCCAGCAGTGAGGACAGGTACCAAGAGACCCAGTACTTC.

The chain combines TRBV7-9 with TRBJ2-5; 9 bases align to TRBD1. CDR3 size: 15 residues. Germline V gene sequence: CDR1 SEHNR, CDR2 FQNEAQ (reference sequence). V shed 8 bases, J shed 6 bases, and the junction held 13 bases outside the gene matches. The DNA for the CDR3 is TGTGCCAGCTTCGCGGCGGGACAGGGAAGAAAGACCCAGTACTTC. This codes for CASFAAGQGRKTQYF.

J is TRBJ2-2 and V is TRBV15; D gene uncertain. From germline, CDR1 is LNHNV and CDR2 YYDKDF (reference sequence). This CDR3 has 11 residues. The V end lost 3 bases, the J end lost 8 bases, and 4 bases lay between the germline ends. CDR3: CATSSWGELFF. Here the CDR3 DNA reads TGTGCCACCAGCAGTTGGGGGGAGCTGTTTTTT.

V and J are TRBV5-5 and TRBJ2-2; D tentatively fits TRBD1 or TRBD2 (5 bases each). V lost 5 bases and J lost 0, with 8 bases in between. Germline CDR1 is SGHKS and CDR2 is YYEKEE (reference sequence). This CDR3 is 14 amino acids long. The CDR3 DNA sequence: TGTGCCAGCAGATGGGGGACGAACACCGGGGAGCTGTTTTTT. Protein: CASRWGTNTGELFF.

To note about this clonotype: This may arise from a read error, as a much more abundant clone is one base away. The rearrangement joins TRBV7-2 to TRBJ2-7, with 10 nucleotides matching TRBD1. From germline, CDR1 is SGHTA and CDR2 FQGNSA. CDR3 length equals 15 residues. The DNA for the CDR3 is TGTGCCAGCAGTTCCCGGGACAGGGGCACCTACGAGCACTACTTC. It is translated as CASSSRDRGTYEHYF.